The rows below give T cell receptor beta chains drawn from one sample of a study of blood T cell repertoires in COVID-19. Method: immunoSEQ multiplex PCR; TCRdb's copy keeps in-frame clones and lacks some. The sample carries tens of thousands of clones, approximately 90% recorded once. Input material: peripheral blood. The source of these receptors is a man aged 25-45 years with acute or convalescent COVID-19. Each CDR3 is given with its conserved first and last residue. Fields, in order: CDR3 protein, CDR3 DNA, D gene, clone size, V gene, J gene, CDR3 length. The D gene is left open where the match is weak. Clone sizes are given selectively: once, few, many, or a class where the clone is expanded.

CDR3: CASSRIRGYEQFF; DNA: TGTGCCAGCAGCAGAATCAGGGGCTATGAGCAGTTCTTC; D: .; size: .; V: TRBV7-8; J: TRBJ2-1; length: 13
CDR3: CATSSGISYNEQFF; DNA: TGTGCCACCAGTAGCGGGATCTCCTACAATGAGCAGTTCTTC; D: TRBD2; size: .; V: TRBV19; J: TRBJ2-1; length: 14
CDR3: CASSPGLAGHEQFF; DNA: TGTGCCAGCAGCCCGGGACTAGCGGGTCACGAGCAGTTCTTC; D: TRBD2; size: .; V: TRBV28; J: TRBJ2-1; length: 14
CDR3: CASSKLAGAGELFF; DNA: TGTGCCAGTAGTAAACTAGCGGGAGCCGGGGAGCTGTTTTTT; D: TRBD2; size: once; V: TRBV19; J: TRBJ2-2; length: 14
CDR3: CASSFQGNSPLHF; DNA: TGCGCCAGCAGCTTTCAGGGTAATTCACCCCTCCACTTT; D: .; size: once; V: TRBV5-1; J: TRBJ1-6; length: 13
CDR3: CASAPDRASTEAFF; DNA: TGTGCCAGCGCCCCGGACAGGGCCAGCACTGAAGCTTTCTTT; D: TRBD1; size: .; V: TRBV28; J: TRBJ1-1; length: 14
CDR3: CASSLYRDVPGELFF; DNA: TGTGCCAGCAGCTTATACAGGGACGTTCCCGGGGAGCTGTTTTTT; D: .; size: few; V: TRBV7-8; J: TRBJ2-2; length: 15
CDR3: CASSSMTSPYNEQFF; DNA: TGTGCCAGCAGTTCAATGACTAGTCCTTACAATGAGCAGTTCTTC; D: .; size: .; V: TRBV6-5; J: TRBJ2-1; length: 15
CDR3: CASSFPQGGQFF; DNA: TGTGCCAGCAGTTTCCCACAGGGGGGGCAGTTCTTC; D: TRBD1; size: .; V: TRBV28; J: TRBJ2-1; length: 12
CDR3: CASSPRASGTRETQYF; DNA: TGTGCCAGCAGCCCGCGGGCCTCCGGGACTAGAGAGACCCAGTACTTC; D: TRBD2; size: once; V: TRBV7-2; J: TRBJ2-5; length: 16
CDR3: CASSRDRDRVDEQFF; DNA: TGTGCCAGCAGCCGCGATCGGGACAGGGTGGATGAGCAGTTCTTC; D: TRBD1; size: .; V: TRBV6-5; J: TRBJ2-1; length: 15
CDR3: CASSRGFQETQYF; DNA: TGTGCCAGTTCCAGGGGGTTCCAAGAGACCCAGTACTTC; D: TRBD1; size: .; V: TRBV28; J: TRBJ2-5; length: 13